One sample yielded the 13 T cell receptor beta chains listed below, sequenced in a study of PD-1 blockade in classical Hodgkin lymphoma. Clones were read by immunoSEQ multiplex PCR, and TCRdb kept only the in-frame ones, dropping some. The sample holds approximately 93,000 clones, roughly 78% seen once. The time point: cycle 4 day 1 (C4D1), after 5 to 7 weeks of nivolumab. Every one of the patients relapsed after autologous stem cell transplantation (brentuximab vedotin exposure was variable). Here the sequenced sample was peripheral blood mononuclear cells (PBMCs), taken before the fourth cycle of nivolumab. Source of these receptors: a human donor with classical Hodgkin lymphoma.

This clone has only a few counts. The V call is TRBV9, the J call TRBJ1-1; a weak D match, TRBD1 (6 bases). This CDR3 has 13 amino acids. Germline loops: CDR1 SGDLS, CDR2 YYNGEE. Trimming removed 4 bases from V and 0 bases from J, with 7 bases in between. CDR3 nucleotides: TGTGCCAGCAGCAGGACAGTGAACACTGAAGCTTTCTTT. Protein product: CASSRTVNTEAFF.

CDR3: CASSLSWGAHNEQFF. CDR3 DNA: TGTGCCAGCAGCTTAAGCTGGGGGGCCCACAATGAGCAGTTCTTC. This chain uses TRBV7-2 with TRBJ2-1; the D gene could be TRBD1 or TRBD2 (6 bases each). V lost 2 bases and J lost 5, with 13 bases in between. The CDR3 is made up of 15 amino acids. Germline lookup yields CDR1 SGHTA and CDR2 FQGNSA.

The chain recombines TRBV10-3 with TRBJ1-1; D gene uncertain. The V gene lost 0 bases and the J gene lost 1 base, with 6 bases spanning the gap. This CDR3 is 14 amino acids long. Germline lookup yields CDR1 ENHRY and CDR2 SYGVKD. CDR3: CAISESKGNTEAFF. CDR3 nucleotides: TGTGCCATCAGTGAGTCTAAGGGGAACACTGAAGCTTTCTTT.

The chain combines TRBV11-2 with TRBJ2-1; D tentatively fits TRBD1 or TRBD2 (6 bases each). The CDR3 has 16 amino acids. V dropped 5 bases and J dropped 6 bases, with 20 bases sitting between them. Per the germline V gene, CDR1 is SGHAT and CDR2 is FQNNGV. The CDR3 DNA sequence: TGTGCCAGCAGCCGACGACTTGCGGGACATAGCAATGAGCAGTTCTTC. Protein product: CASSRRLAGHSNEQFF. Full variable domain (missing parts from reference TRBV11-2 and TRBJ2-1): EAGVAQSPRYKIIEKRQSVAFWCNPISGHATLYWYQQILGQGPKLLIQFQNNGVVDDSQLPKDRFSAERLKGVDSTLKIQPAKLEDSAVYLCASSRRLAGHSNEQFFGPGTRLTVL.

The chain employs TRBV5-6 and TRBJ1-2, with D uncertain. CDR3 length: 12 amino acids. Germline lookup yields CDR1 SGHDT and CDR2 YYEEEE. V lost 2 bases and J 4 bases, leaving 6 bases between the germline ends. CDR3 sequence: CASSFSTYGYTF. CDR3 nucleotides: TGTGCCAGCAGCTTTTCCACCTATGGCTACACCTTC.

This chain joins TRBV19 and TRBJ2-7, with TRBD2 matching 11 bases. The CDR3 sequence is 14 residues long. The germline V gene encodes CDR1 LNHDA and CDR2 SQIVND (reference sequence). Trimming at V came to 6 bases and at J to 2 bases, leaving 3 bases not matched to a gene. CDR3 in DNA: TGTGCCAGTAGCTTAGCGGGGGGGCCCTACGAGCAGTACTTC. Its translation is CASSLAGGPYEQYF.

The gene calls are TRBV11-2 and TRBJ2-3; 11 positions agree with TRBD2. The CDR3 covers 17 residues. Germline-derived CDR1 and CDR2 are SGHAT and FQNNGV. Losses at the gene ends were 5 bases for V and 0 bases for J; bases not matched to a gene: 7. The CDR3 DNA sequence: TGTGCCAGCAGCCCTCGACTAGCGGGAAACAGCACAGATACGCAGTATTTT. Protein product: CASSPRLAGNSTDTQYF.

The gene calls are TRBV5-1 and TRBJ2-7; D gene uncertain. Between the trimmed V and J ends, which lost 0 bases and 3 bases, there was a span of 13 bases. The CDR3 consists of 15 residues. The V gene's germline CDR1 is SGHRS and CDR2 YFSETQ. The CDR3 loop is CASSLAPSVGYEQYF. DNA for the CDR3: TGCGCCAGCAGCTTGGCCCCTTCGGTGGGCTACGAGCAGTACTTC.

This chain links TRBV4-2 with TRBJ1-1; tentative D call: TRBD1 (5 bases). CDR1 LGHNA and CDR2 YNFKEQ come from the germline V gene. The CDR3 runs to 18 residues. V gave up 0 bases and J gave up 1 base, with 18 bases separating them. The CDR3 nucleotides read TGTGCCAGCAGCCAAGATCAAATCGGGGCGGGAGGGAACACTGAAGCTTTCTTT. Translated: CASSQDQIGAGGNTEAFF.

This chain joins TRBV18 and TRBJ1-1, with D possibly TRBD1 on 6 matching bases. Germline CDR1 and CDR2: KGHSH and LQKENI. Trimming pared 5 bases from V and 3 bases from J, leaving 10 bases between. CDR3 length: 13 amino acids. CDR3 region: CASSEQGYTEAFF. The DNA for the CDR3 is TGTGCCAGCTCAGAACAGGGTTACACTGAAGCTTTCTTT.

The chain is built from TRBV11-2 and TRBJ1-2; TRBD1 matches at 9 bases. Losses at the gene ends were 2 bases for V and 1 base for J; bases not matched to a gene: 11. CDR3 length: 18 residues. Germline lookup yields CDR1 SGHAT and CDR2 FQNNGV. CDR3 sequence reads: CASSLFPGQGVLNYGYTF. The CDR3, as DNA: TGTGCCAGCAGCTTATTCCCGGGACAGGGTGTACTTAACTATGGCTACACCTTC.

The chain is built from TRBV19 and TRBJ1-1; D gene uncertain. This CDR3 comprises 12 residues. Germline CDR1 LNHDA, CDR2 SQIVND (reference sequence). Trimming took off 3 bases at V and 3 bases at J, with 5 bases between the two ends. CDR3 in DNA: TGTGCCAGTAGTATGTCGGACACTGAAGCTTTCTTT. Its translation is CASSMSDTEAFF. Variable domain in full (rest from reference TRBV19 and TRBJ1-1): DGGITQSPKYLFRKEGQNVTLSCEQNLNHDAMYWYRQDPGQGLRLIYYSQIVNDFQKGDIAEGYSVSREKKESFPLTVTSAQKNPTAFYLCASSMSDTEAFFGQGTRLTVV.

The chain links TRBV19 to TRBJ2-3; 8 bases are a match to TRBD2. J was trimmed by 5 bases and V by 4 bases; bases with no gene match: 5. Looked up from germline, CDR1 is LNHDA and CDR2 is SQIVND (reference sequence). The CDR3 runs 14 residues. CDR3 sequence: CASSSSGVEDTQYF. In DNA form, the CDR3 reads TGTGCCAGTAGTAGTAGCGGGGTTGAAGATACGCAGTATTTT.